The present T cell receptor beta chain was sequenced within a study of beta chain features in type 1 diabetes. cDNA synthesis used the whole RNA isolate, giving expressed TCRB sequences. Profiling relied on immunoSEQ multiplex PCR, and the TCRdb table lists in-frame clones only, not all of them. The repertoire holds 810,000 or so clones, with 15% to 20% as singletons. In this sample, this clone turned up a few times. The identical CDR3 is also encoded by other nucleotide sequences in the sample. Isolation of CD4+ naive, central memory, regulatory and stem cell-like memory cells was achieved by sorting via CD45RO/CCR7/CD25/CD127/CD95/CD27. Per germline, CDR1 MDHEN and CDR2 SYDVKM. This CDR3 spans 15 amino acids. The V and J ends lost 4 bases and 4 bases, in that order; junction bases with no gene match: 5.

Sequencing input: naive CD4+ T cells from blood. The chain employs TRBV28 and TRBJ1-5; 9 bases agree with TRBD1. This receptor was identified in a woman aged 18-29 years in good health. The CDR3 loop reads CASSSPGTGNQPQHF. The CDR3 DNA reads TGTGCCAGCAGTTCGCCCGGGACAGGGAATCAGCCCCAGCATTTT.